This entry is about one T cell receptor (beta chain). What it binds is not known. Trimming took off 0 bases at V and 5 bases at J, with 7 bases between the two ends. The germline gives CDR1 GTSNPN, CDR2 SVGIG (reference sequence). The CDR3 is 12 amino acids. PCR involved 60 Vbeta and 13 Jbeta primers. TCRdb keeps only in-frame clones here, not all; method: immunoSEQ multiplex PCR. The sample consists of about 200,000 clones, 82% of them appearing once. This specimen belongs to a study of cytomegalovirus exposure and HLA in healthy donors. Study overall: Early released data comprised 80 million or so unique TCRs from HLA-typed donors. Whole-study findings and limits: About 87% or about 30% of the time was how often most TCR beta V segments were productive, according to an earlier analysis. Later analysis associated a missense DCLRE1C variant with TCR beta V- and J-gene trimming.

The donors comprised healthy bone marrow donors. The sequenced material came from PBMCs. The source of this sequence is a man aged 35 to 55 in good health and CMV-seropositive. The rearrangement uses TRBV30 and TRBJ1-1; the D gene is possibly TRBD1 (5 bases). CDR3 sequence (DNA): TGTGCCTGGAGTGTAGGGGATACTGAAGCTTTCTTT. This encodes CAWSVGDTEAFF.